Listed below are T cell receptor beta chains from one sample, sequenced in a study of CD8+CD57+ T cells in acquired aplastic anemia. TCRdb reanalysed the reads using MiXCR and keeps one entry per CDR3 protein. The sample includes around 430,000 distinct CDR3 sequences, about a third of them seen just once. The material sequenced was sorted CD4+, CD8+, or CD8+CD57+ T cells (not recorded which) from PBMCs. The receptors were gathered from a human donor with aplastic anemia. Both conserved end residues are part of each CDR3. D genes are given only for firm matches. Clone size is shown for a subset of rows, as once, few, many or a class of expanded clone.

clone_size: .; d_call: .; v_call: TRBV4-1; j_call: TRBJ1-5; cdr3_nt: TGCGCCAGCAGCCAAGAGGGCAGCGCCGGCAATCAGCCCCAGCATTTT; cdr3_aa: CASSQEGSAGNQPQHF
clone_size: .; d_call: .; v_call: TRBV20-1; j_call: TRBJ2-5; cdr3_nt: TGCGGTGCTAGAGATGTTCGGCTACTCCAAGAGACCCAGTACTTC; cdr3_aa: CGARDVRLLQETQYF
clone_size: .; d_call: .; v_call: TRBV20-1; j_call: TRBJ2-4; cdr3_nt: TGCAGTGCCCCCCGTGGGGGGGGCGTTTACATTCAGTACTTC; cdr3_aa: CSAPRGGGVYIQYF
clone_size: many; d_call: TRBD1; v_call: TRBV20-1; j_call: TRBJ2-5; cdr3_nt: TGCAGTGCGCCAAGGACAGGGTTTACAGAGACCCAGTACTTC; cdr3_aa: CSAPRTGFTETQYF
clone_size: .; d_call: .; v_call: TRBV6-5; j_call: TRBJ1-6; cdr3_nt: TGTGCCAGCAGTTGGCCCACGCCCCGGAATTCACCCCTCCACTTT; cdr3_aa: CASSWPTPRNSPLHF
clone_size: few; d_call: .; v_call: TRBV10-3; j_call: TRBJ2-5; cdr3_nt: TGTGCCAGCAGTTTTGGACGTCTACCCCAAGAGACCCAGTACTTC; cdr3_aa: CASSFGRLPQETQYF
clone_size: .; d_call: .; v_call: TRBV5-6; j_call: TRBJ2-7; cdr3_nt: TGTGCCAGCAGCCCCTGGGGAGGGGGCGCATACGAGCAGTACTTC; cdr3_aa: CASSPWGGGAYEQYF
clone_size: once; d_call: .; v_call: TRBV6-1; j_call: TRBJ2-7; cdr3_nt: TGTGCCAGCAGGTCTCATATAGGGAACTCCTACGAGCAGTACTTC; cdr3_aa: CASRSHIGNSYEQYF
clone_size: .; d_call: TRBD1; v_call: TRBV2; j_call: TRBJ2-7; cdr3_nt: TGTGCCAGCATTTTGACAGGGGACTTTTACGAGCAGTACTTC; cdr3_aa: CASILTGDFYEQYF
clone_size: .; d_call: .; v_call: TRBV7-6; j_call: TRBJ1-2; cdr3_nt: TGTGCCAGCAGCCCCACGGCAGGACGCTATGGCTACACCTTC; cdr3_aa: CASSPTAGRYGYTF
clone_size: .; d_call: .; v_call: TRBV10-2; j_call: TRBJ1-1; cdr3_nt: TGTGCCAGCAAAAGTCGAGGCCTAATGAACACTGAAGCTTTCTTT; cdr3_aa: CASKSRGLMNTEAFF
clone_size: few; d_call: .; v_call: TRBV20-1; j_call: TRBJ2-7; cdr3_nt: TGCAGTGCTAAGCTCCTCGGCGGGCGGTCCGGATACGAGCAGTACTTC; cdr3_aa: CSAKLLGGRSGYEQYF
clone_size: once; d_call: TRBD1; v_call: TRBV29-1; j_call: TRBJ2-7; cdr3_nt: TGCAGCGTCCGAGGACAGGGTAACTCCTACGAGCAGTACTTC; cdr3_aa: CSVRGQGNSYEQYF
clone_size: many; d_call: .; v_call: TRBV7-9; j_call: TRBJ1-1; cdr3_nt: TGTGCCAGCAGCTCGGCCCCCCTCACTGAAGCTTTCTTT; cdr3_aa: CASSSAPLTEAFF
clone_size: .; d_call: TRBD2; v_call: TRBV5-1; j_call: TRBJ2-3; cdr3_nt: TGCGCCAGCAGCGGGGGACTAGCGACAGATACGCAGTATTTT; cdr3_aa: CASSGGLATDTQYF
clone_size: few; d_call: TRBD2; v_call: TRBV6-1; j_call: TRBJ2-7; cdr3_nt: TGTGCCAGCCAGATGACTAGCGGATACGAGCAGTACTTC; cdr3_aa: CASQMTSGYEQYF
clone_size: .; d_call: .; v_call: TRBV20-1; j_call: TRBJ1-6; cdr3_nt: TGCAGTGCTAGAGATCAATATACAGGGAGAAGGGAAAGTTCACCCCTCCACTTT; cdr3_aa: CSARDQYTGRRESSPLHF
clone_size: many; d_call: .; v_call: TRBV2; j_call: TRBJ1-5; cdr3_nt: TGTGCCAGCAGTGAAGGTAGAACCAATCAGCCCCAGCATTTT; cdr3_aa: CASSEGRTNQPQHF
clone_size: many; d_call: .; v_call: TRBV24-1; j_call: TRBJ1-4; cdr3_nt: TGTGCCACGTTGAACCCGGAGCCACAGGGTGGTAATGAAAAACTGTTTTTT; cdr3_aa: CATLNPEPQGGNEKLFF
clone_size: many; d_call: .; v_call: TRBV29-1; j_call: TRBJ2-5; cdr3_nt: TGCAGCGTTGAATTAACAGCGGCCGAGACCCAGTACTTC; cdr3_aa: CSVELTAAETQYF
clone_size: .; d_call: .; v_call: TRBV6-1; j_call: TRBJ1-5; cdr3_nt: TGTGCCAGCAGCGCCCGGGACGCAAACAATCAGCCCCAGCATTTT; cdr3_aa: CASSARDANNQPQHF
clone_size: many; d_call: .; v_call: TRBV5-8; j_call: TRBJ2-3; cdr3_nt: TGTGCCAGCAGCACCCGGGCTTACACAGATACGCAGTATTTT; cdr3_aa: CASSTRAYTDTQYF
clone_size: few; d_call: .; v_call: TRBV6-1; j_call: TRBJ1-6; cdr3_nt: TGTGCCAGCAGTGACCCCTCCGACAGGAGGTACTATAATTCACCCCTCCACTTT; cdr3_aa: CASSDPSDRRYYNSPLHF
clone_size: few; d_call: .; v_call: TRBV30; j_call: TRBJ1-3; cdr3_nt: TGTGCCTGTTTAGGGAGCTCTGGAAACACCATATATTTT; cdr3_aa: CACLGSSGNTIYF
clone_size: .; d_call: .; v_call: TRBV2; j_call: TRBJ2-7; cdr3_nt: TGTGCCAGCAGTGTGTGGAACGAGCAGTACTTC; cdr3_aa: CASSVWNEQYF
clone_size: .; d_call: TRBD2; v_call: TRBV25-1; j_call: TRBJ2-2; cdr3_nt: TGTGCCAGCAGCTTAGGCGTAGCGGGAGACACCGGGGAGCTGTTTTTT; cdr3_aa: CASSLGVAGDTGELFF
clone_size: .; d_call: TRBD1; v_call: TRBV29-1; j_call: TRBJ1-2; cdr3_nt: TGCAGCGTTGATCGGACAGGGGCCTATGGCTACACCTTC; cdr3_aa: CSVDRTGAYGYTF
clone_size: .; d_call: TRBD1; v_call: TRBV7-3; j_call: TRBJ2-5; cdr3_nt: TGTGCCAGCAGCCCCTTCAGGGGGAAAGTCGAGACCCAGTACTTC; cdr3_aa: CASSPFRGKVETQYF
clone_size: few; d_call: .; v_call: TRBV9; j_call: TRBJ1-1; cdr3_nt: TGTGCCAGCAGCGTAGAGATAGGTAGGAGCACTGAAGCTTTCTTT; cdr3_aa: CASSVEIGRSTEAFF
clone_size: few; d_call: .; v_call: TRBV28; j_call: TRBJ1-2; cdr3_nt: TGTGCCAGCAATAGGGAGTGGCAAGGCTACACCTTC; cdr3_aa: CASNREWQGYTF
clone_size: many; d_call: .; v_call: TRBV7-8; j_call: TRBJ1-6; cdr3_nt: TGTGCCAGCAGCTTGCGTCTTAGGAGCTCCTATAATTCACCCCTCCACTTT; cdr3_aa: CASSLRLRSSYNSPLHF
clone_size: many; d_call: .; v_call: TRBV4-3; j_call: TRBJ1-3; cdr3_nt: TGCGCCAGCAGCAAGACAGACGATGGAAACACCATATATTTT; cdr3_aa: CASSKTDDGNTIYF
clone_size: .; d_call: .; v_call: TRBV12-5; j_call: TRBJ1-2; cdr3_nt: TGTGCTAGTGGTTTGGTGGGTCGGGGGGCTGGTGGCTACACCTTC; cdr3_aa: CASGLVGRGAGGYTF
clone_size: .; d_call: TRBD1; v_call: TRBV10-2; j_call: TRBJ1-2; cdr3_nt: TGCGCCAGCAGTGAGTCGCCCGGACAGGGGGATGGCTACACCTTC; cdr3_aa: CASSESPGQGDGYTF
clone_size: .; d_call: TRBD1; v_call: TRBV20-1; j_call: TRBJ1-2; cdr3_nt: TGCAGTGCTTGGGGGGATACAGGGGTTCGCTATGGCTACACCTTC; cdr3_aa: CSAWGDTGVRYGYTF
clone_size: many; d_call: .; v_call: TRBV2; j_call: TRBJ1-3; cdr3_nt: TGTGCCAGCAGTAGAAACAGGGATCTAGGAAACACCATATATTTT; cdr3_aa: CASSRNRDLGNTIYF
clone_size: many; d_call: .; v_call: TRBV7-3; j_call: TRBJ2-2; cdr3_nt: TGTGCCAGCAGTACTGACAGGAACACCGGGGAGCTGTTTTTT; cdr3_aa: CASSTDRNTGELFF
clone_size: .; d_call: .; v_call: TRBV25-1; j_call: TRBJ1-2; cdr3_nt: TGTGCCAGCAGTTTAAACCAAGCTAACTATGGCTACACCTTC; cdr3_aa: CASSLNQANYGYTF
clone_size: .; d_call: .; v_call: TRBV20-1; j_call: TRBJ1-1; cdr3_nt: TGCAGTGCTAGAGCTGGTGGGATGAACACTGAAGCTTTCTTT; cdr3_aa: CSARAGGMNTEAFF
clone_size: many; d_call: .; v_call: TRBV19; j_call: TRBJ1-3; cdr3_nt: TGTGCCAGTCTTCCCCCGGGACTCGCTGGAAACACCATATATTTT; cdr3_aa: CASLPPGLAGNTIYF
clone_size: few; d_call: .; v_call: TRBV20-1; j_call: TRBJ2-3; cdr3_nt: TGCAGTGCTAGGACAGTGACTAGCACAGATACGCAGTATTTT; cdr3_aa: CSARTVTSTDTQYF
clone_size: .; d_call: .; v_call: TRBV11-2; j_call: TRBJ2-2; cdr3_nt: TGTGCCAGCAGCACGAGAGATCCCAGGGGCCTCACCGGGGAGCTGTTTTTT; cdr3_aa: CASSTRDPRGLTGELFF
clone_size: few; d_call: TRBD1; v_call: TRBV20-1; j_call: TRBJ1-2; cdr3_nt: TGCAACCGGGGACAGGGAAACTATGGCTACACCTTC; cdr3_aa: CNRGQGNYGYTF
clone_size: few; d_call: .; v_call: TRBV7-2; j_call: TRBJ1-5; cdr3_nt: TGTGCCAGCAGCCGCGAAGTAAGTGGGCTTCAGCCCCAGCATTTT; cdr3_aa: CASSREVSGLQPQHF
clone_size: few; d_call: .; v_call: TRBV19; j_call: TRBJ1-2; cdr3_nt: TGTGCCAGTAGTATTCGATATCGAGACGGAGCAATCTATGGCTACACCTTC; cdr3_aa: CASSIRYRDGAIYGYTF
clone_size: few; d_call: .; v_call: TRBV20-1; j_call: TRBJ2-2; cdr3_nt: TGCAGTGCTGCACAGAGCGCGAACACCGGGGAGCTGTTTTTT; cdr3_aa: CSAAQSANTGELFF
clone_size: .; d_call: TRBD1; v_call: TRBV2; j_call: TRBJ1-2; cdr3_nt: TGTGCCAGCATGCGACAGGGGGCAGATGGCTACACCTTC; cdr3_aa: CASMRQGADGYTF
clone_size: many; d_call: .; v_call: TRBV7-8; j_call: TRBJ1-5; cdr3_nt: TGTGCCAGCAGCCCCACCACCCCGGTTCAGCCCCAGCATTTT; cdr3_aa: CASSPTTPVQPQHF
clone_size: many; d_call: .; v_call: TRBV15; j_call: TRBJ1-6; cdr3_nt: TGTGCCACCAGCAGCTTCAGGGCACCCCTCCACTTT; cdr3_aa: CATSSFRAPLHF
clone_size: .; d_call: .; v_call: TRBV15; j_call: TRBJ1-6; cdr3_nt: TGTGCCACCAGGAGGGACCCTTATAATTCACCCCTCCACTTT; cdr3_aa: CATRRDPYNSPLHF
clone_size: .; d_call: TRBD1; v_call: TRBV30; j_call: TRBJ1-5; cdr3_nt: TGTGCCTGGCGTGGACAGGGAGGTCAGCCCCAGCATTTT; cdr3_aa: CAWRGQGGQPQHF
clone_size: few; d_call: .; v_call: TRBV29-1; j_call: TRBJ1-5; cdr3_nt: TGCAGCGTTGTCCAGGGCAGGAGCAATCAGCCCCAGCATTTT; cdr3_aa: CSVVQGRSNQPQHF
clone_size: few; d_call: .; v_call: TRBV20-1; j_call: TRBJ1-5; cdr3_nt: TGCAGTGGAGGGGTGTGGGCCCCCAATGGGAATCAGCCCCAGCATTTT; cdr3_aa: CSGGVWAPNGNQPQHF